Here is one T cell receptor (beta chain) with its context. This record belongs to a study of blood T cell repertoires in COVID-19. Background on the study: The origin of the acute and convalescent COVID-19 samples was the United States, Italy and Spain. PBMCs, B-cell-depleted T cells, or T cells were the source of the cDNA or gDNA that made up the material.

In the authors' methods: Amplification with reference gene primers provided the estimates of nucleated cell counts. This table comes from immunoSEQ multiplex PCR, and its TCRdb copy is limited to in-frame clones, with some not included. The DNA gave D and trimming, while V, J and clone size come from that table. This table has approximately 670,000 clones, 90% appearing once. CDR1 and CDR2 from the germline V gene are MGHRA and YSYEKL. V lost 3 bases to trimming and J lost 9 bases; unmatched junction nucleotides: 10. The length of the CDR3 is 15 residues. The chain joins TRBV4-1 to TRBJ2-1; TRBD2 agrees at 8 bases. The sequence came from a woman in her late teens or twenties with acute or convalescent COVID-19. Sequenced: peripheral blood. Written as DNA, the CDR3 is TGCGCCAGCAGCCAGGGGGGACTAGGTCTCGCTGAGCAGTTCTTC. As protein: CASSQGGLGLAEQFF.